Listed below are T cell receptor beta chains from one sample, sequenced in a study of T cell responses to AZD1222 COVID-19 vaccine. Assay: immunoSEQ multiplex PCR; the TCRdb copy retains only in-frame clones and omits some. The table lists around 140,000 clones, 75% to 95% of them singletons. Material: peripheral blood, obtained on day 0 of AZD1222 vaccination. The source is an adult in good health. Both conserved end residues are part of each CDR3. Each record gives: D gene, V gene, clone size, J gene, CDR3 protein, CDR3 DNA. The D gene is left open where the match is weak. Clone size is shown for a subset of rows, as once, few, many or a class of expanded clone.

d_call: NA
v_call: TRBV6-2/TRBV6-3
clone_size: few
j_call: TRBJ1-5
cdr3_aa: CASSYYQVQPQHF
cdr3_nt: TGTGCCAGCAGTTACTATCAGGTTCAGCCCCAGCATTTT

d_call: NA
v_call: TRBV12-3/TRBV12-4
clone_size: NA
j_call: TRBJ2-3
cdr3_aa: CASSFRATDTQYF
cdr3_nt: TGTGCCAGCAGTTTCCGGGCCACAGATACGCAGTATTTT

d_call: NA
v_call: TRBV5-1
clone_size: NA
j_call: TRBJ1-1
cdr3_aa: CASSLQAENTEAFF
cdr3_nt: TGCGCCAGCAGCTTGCAGGCGGAGAACACTGAAGCTTTCTTT

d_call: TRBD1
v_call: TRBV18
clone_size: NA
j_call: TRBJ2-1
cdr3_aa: CASSPRQGRSDNEQFF
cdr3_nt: TGTGCCAGCTCACCTCGACAGGGGCGGTCGGACAATGAGCAGTTCTTC

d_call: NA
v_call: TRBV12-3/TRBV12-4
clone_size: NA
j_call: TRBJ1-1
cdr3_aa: CASSAGPNTEAFF
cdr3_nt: TGTGCCAGCAGTGCCGGACCGAACACTGAAGCTTTCTTT

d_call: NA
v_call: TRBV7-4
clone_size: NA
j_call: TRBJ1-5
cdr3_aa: CASSSLRVSPQHF
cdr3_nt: TGTGCCAGCAGCTCTCTCAGGGTTTCGCCCCAGCATTTT

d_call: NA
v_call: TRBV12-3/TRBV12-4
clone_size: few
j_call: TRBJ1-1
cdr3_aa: CASTPRGRAEAFF
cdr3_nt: TGTGCCAGCACCCCTCGGGGTCGGGCTGAAGCTTTCTTT

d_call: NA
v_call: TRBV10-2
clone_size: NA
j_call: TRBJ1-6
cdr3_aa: CASRDTGLDSPLHF
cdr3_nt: TGCGCCAGCAGGGACACAGGGTTAGATTCACCCCTCCACTTT

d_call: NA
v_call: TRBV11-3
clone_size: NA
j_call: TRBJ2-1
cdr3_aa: CASSLEAYGEQFF
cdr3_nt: TGTGCCAGCAGCTTAGAGGCGTACGGAGAGCAGTTCTTC

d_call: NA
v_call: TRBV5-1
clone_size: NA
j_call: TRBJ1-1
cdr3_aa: CASSLEPGQQGNTEAFF
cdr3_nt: TGCGCCAGCAGCTTGGAACCCGGCCAACAGGGGAACACTGAAGCTTTCTTT

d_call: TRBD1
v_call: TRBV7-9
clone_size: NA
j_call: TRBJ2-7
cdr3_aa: CASSLAGTASSYEQYF
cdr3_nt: TGTGCCAGCAGCTTAGCCGGGACAGCCAGCTCCTACGAGCAGTACTTC

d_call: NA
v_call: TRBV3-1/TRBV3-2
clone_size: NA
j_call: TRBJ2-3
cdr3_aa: CASSHRGADTQYF
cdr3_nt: TGTGCCAGCAGCCATCGTGGGGCAGATACGCAGTATTTT

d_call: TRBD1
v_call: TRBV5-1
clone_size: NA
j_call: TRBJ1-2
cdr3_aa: CASSDSPGQVYGYTF
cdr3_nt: TGCGCCAGCAGCGACTCCCCCGGACAGGTCTATGGCTACACCTTC

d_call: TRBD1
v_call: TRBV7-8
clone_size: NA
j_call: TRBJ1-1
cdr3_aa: CASSPRQGHTEAFF
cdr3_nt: TGTGCCAGCAGCCCTAGACAGGGTCACACTGAAGCTTTCTTT

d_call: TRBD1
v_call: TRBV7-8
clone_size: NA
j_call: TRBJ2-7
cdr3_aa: CASSFARDRPSYEQYF
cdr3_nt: TGTGCCAGCAGTTTCGCCCGGGACAGGCCGTCCTACGAGCAGTACTTC

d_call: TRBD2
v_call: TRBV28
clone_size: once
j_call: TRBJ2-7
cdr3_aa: CASLRSGRTYEQYF
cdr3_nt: TGTGCCAGCCTTCGAAGCGGGAGGACCTACGAGCAGTACTTC

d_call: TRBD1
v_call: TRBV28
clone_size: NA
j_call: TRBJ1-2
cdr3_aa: CASSLSGGAYGYTF
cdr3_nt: TGTGCCAGCAGTTTGTCAGGGGGCGCCTATGGCTACACCTTC

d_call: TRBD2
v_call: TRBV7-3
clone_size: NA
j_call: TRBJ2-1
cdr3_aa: CASSPTSGLYNEQFF
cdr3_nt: TGTGCCAGCAGCCCGACTAGCGGGTTATACAATGAGCAGTTCTTC

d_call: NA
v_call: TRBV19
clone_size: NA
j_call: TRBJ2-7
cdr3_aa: CASSDPGYVYEQYF
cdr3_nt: TGTGCCAGTAGTGATCCCGGGTACGTCTACGAGCAGTACTTC

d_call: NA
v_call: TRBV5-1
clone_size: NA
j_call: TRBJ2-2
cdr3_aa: CASSPNRVYDGELFF
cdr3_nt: TGCGCCAGCAGCCCTAACAGGGTTTACGACGGGGAGCTGTTTTTT

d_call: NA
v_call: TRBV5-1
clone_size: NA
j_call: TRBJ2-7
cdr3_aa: CASRLDSYEQYF
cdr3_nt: TGCGCCAGCAGACTGGACTCCTACGAGCAGTACTTC

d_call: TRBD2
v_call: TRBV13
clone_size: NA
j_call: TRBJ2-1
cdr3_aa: CASSFDATSGAYNEQFF
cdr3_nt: TGTGCCAGCAGCTTTGACGCGACTAGCGGGGCCTACAATGAGCAGTTCTTC

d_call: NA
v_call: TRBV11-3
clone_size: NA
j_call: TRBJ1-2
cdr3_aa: CASSLGNGTACGYTF
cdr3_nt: TGTGCCAGCAGCTTAGGCAATGGGACGGCTTGTGGCTACACCTTC

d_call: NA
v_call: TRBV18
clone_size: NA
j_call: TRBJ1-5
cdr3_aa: CASSPEGHQPQHF
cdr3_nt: TGTGCCAGCTCACCGGAAGGGCATCAGCCCCAGCATTTT

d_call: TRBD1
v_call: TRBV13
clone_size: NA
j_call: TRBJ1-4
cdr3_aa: CASSIRPGTGDVNEKLFF
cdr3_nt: TGTGCCAGCAGCATTCGTCCCGGGACAGGGGATGTAAATGAAAAACTGTTTTTT

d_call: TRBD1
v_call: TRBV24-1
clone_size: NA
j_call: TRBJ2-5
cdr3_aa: CATSDSRGQARGETQYF
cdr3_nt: TGTGCCACCAGTGATTCCCGGGGACAGGCGAGAGGAGAGACCCAGTACTTC